This TCR beta chain was documented in a study of CD8 T cells in ankylosing spondylitis. As the method for making TCR beta libraries, quantitative 5'-RACE with molecular barcodes was used. MiXCR, applied by TCRdb to the 5' RACE reads, yields one record per CDR3 protein. The sample has roughly 150,000 distinct CDR3 sequences; 9.8% are singletons. This clonotype was recorded a few times. Antigen unknown. Overall study results and limits: Within ankylosing spondylitis blood, a TCR beta motif made up of roughly eight highly homologous variants appeared to be characteristic. Disease-linked clones reportedly showed significant enrichment in matched ankylosing spondylitis synovial fluid. Disease-linked clones had a CD8+ phenotype and relatively low frequency in peripheral blood.

The source of this sequence is a female donor with ankylosing spondylitis or in good health (not recorded which). Source material: blood, either unsorted or a sorted T cell fraction (not recorded which).

CDR3: CASSFNRDIADTQYF. The CDR3 coding sequence is TGTGCCAGCAGTTTTAACAGGGATATCGCAGATACGCAGTATTTT. The J gene is TRBJ2-3, the V gene TRBV28, with D perhaps matching TRBD1 (6 bases). The V gene's germline CDR1 is MDHEN and CDR2 SYDVKM. The CDR3 has 15 amino acids. The V end was cut by 3 bases, the J end by 4 bases, with 14 bases between.